This T cell receptor beta chain was obtained from a study of patients with pleural tuberculosis. The length of the CDR3 is 13 residues. Germline V CDR1 and CDR2: MDHEN, SYDVKM. The ends were cut back, 5 bases at V and 7 bases at J, with 13 bases in the middle. This clonotype occurred many times. TCRdb reprocessed the reads via MiXCR and lists one record per CDR3 protein. The table shows some 48,000 distinct CDR3 sequences, with about 6.8% occurring only once. This receptor was obtained from a human donor with pleural tuberculosis. This rearrangement joins TRBV28 to TRBJ2-3; D might be TRBD1 (6 bases). The CDR3 sequence is CASSPTGRNTQYF. DNA for the CDR3: TGTGCCAGCAGTCCCACAGGGAGAAATACGCAGTATTTT.